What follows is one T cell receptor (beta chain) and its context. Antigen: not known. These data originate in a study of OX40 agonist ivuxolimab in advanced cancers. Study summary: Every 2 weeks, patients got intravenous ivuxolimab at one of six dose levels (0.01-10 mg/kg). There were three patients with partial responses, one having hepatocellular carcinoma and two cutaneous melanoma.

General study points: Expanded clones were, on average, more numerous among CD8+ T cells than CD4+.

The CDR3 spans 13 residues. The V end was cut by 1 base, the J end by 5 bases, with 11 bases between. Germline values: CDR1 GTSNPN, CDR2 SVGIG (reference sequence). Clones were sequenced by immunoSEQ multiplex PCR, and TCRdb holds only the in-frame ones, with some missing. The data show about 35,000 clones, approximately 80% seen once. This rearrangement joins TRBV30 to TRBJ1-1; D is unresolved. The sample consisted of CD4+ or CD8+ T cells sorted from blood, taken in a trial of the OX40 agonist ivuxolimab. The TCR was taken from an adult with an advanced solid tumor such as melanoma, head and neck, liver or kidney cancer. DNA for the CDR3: TGTGCCTGGAGTGAGTCCTCGTGGACTGAAGCTTTCTTT. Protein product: CAWSESSWTEAFF.